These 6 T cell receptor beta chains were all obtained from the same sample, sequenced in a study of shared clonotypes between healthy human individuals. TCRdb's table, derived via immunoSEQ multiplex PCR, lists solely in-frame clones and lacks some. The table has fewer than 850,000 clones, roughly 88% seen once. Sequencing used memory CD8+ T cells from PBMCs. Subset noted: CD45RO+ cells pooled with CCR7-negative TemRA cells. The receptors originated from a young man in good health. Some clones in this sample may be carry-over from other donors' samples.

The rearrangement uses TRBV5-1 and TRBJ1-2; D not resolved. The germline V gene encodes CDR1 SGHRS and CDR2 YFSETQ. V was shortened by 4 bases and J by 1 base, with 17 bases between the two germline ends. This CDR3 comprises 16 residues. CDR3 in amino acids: CASSTPLGHGNYGYTF. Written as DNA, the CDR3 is TGCGCCAGCAGCACCCCTTTGGGCCATGGTAACTATGGCTACACCTTC.

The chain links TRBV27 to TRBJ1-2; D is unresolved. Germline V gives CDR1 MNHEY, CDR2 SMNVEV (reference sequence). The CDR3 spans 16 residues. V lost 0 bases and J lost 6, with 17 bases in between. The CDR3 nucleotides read TGTGCCAGCAGTTTATCATCAGGCCTGCCGATAGATGGCTACACCTTC. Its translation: CASSLSSGLPIDGYTF.

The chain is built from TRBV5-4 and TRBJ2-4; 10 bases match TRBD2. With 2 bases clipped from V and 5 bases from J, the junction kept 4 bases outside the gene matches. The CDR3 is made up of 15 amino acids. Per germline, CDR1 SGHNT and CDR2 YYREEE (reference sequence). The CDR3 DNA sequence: TGTGCCAGCAGCTTCAAGCGGGAGGGGGAAAACATTCAGTACTTC. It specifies CASSFKREGENIQYF.

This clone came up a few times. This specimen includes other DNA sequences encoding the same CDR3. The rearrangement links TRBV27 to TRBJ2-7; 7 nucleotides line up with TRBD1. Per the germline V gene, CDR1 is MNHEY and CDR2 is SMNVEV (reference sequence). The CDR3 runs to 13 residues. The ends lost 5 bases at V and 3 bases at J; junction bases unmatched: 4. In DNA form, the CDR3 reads TGTGCCAGCAGTCCCCGGACAGGCTACGAGCAGTACTTC. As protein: CASSPRTGYEQYF.

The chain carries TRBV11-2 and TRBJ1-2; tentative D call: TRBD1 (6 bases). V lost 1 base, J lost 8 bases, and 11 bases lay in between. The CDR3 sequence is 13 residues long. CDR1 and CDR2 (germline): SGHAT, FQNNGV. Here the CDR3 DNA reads TGTGCCAGCAGCTTAGGTTGGACAGAGGGCTACACCTTC. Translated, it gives CASSLGWTEGYTF.

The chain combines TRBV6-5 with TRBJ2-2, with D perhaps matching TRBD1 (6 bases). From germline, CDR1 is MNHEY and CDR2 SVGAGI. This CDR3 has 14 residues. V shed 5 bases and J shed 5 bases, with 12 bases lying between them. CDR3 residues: CASSGLTGTGELFF. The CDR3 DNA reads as TGTGCCAGCAGTGGCTTAACAGGGACCGGGGAGCTGTTTTTT.